The rows below give T cell receptor beta chains drawn from one sample of a study of blood T cell repertoires in COVID-19. Sequencing was performed with immunoSEQ multiplex PCR; in TCRdb, only in-frame clones are kept and a portion is missing. The sample has more than 45,000 clones; around 85% are singletons. Material: peripheral blood. The receptors originated from a woman aged 55-70 years with acute or convalescent COVID-19. Both conserved end residues are part of each CDR3. Fields, in order: CDR3 length, J gene, clone size, D gene, V gene, CDR3 DNA, CDR3 protein. A D gene is named only where the DNA matches it firmly. Rows may omit the clone size; those that give it use once, few, many or a size class.

len: 15; j_gene: TRBJ2-3; abundance: NA; d_gene: TRBD2; v_gene: TRBV7-9; CDR3nt: TGTGCCAGCATGATTGGGGGACTAGGGGCCGATACGCAGTATTTT; CDR3aa: CASMIGGLGADTQYF
len: 14; j_gene: TRBJ1-4; abundance: NA; d_gene: NA; v_gene: TRBV5-1; CDR3nt: TGCGCCAGCAGGTTAAGCGGGACTAATGAAAAACTGTTTTTT; CDR3aa: CASRLSGTNEKLFF
len: 14; j_gene: TRBJ1-1; abundance: NA; d_gene: TRBD1; v_gene: TRBV3-1/TRBV3-2; CDR3nt: TGTGCCAGCAGACGGGGACAGGGGAGCACTGAAGCTTTCTTT; CDR3aa: CASRRGQGSTEAFF
len: 16; j_gene: TRBJ1-3; abundance: NA; d_gene: TRBD1; v_gene: TRBV4-2; CDR3nt: TGTGCCAGCAGCCAGAGCAAACAGGGGGCTGGAAACACCATATATTTT; CDR3aa: CASSQSKQGAGNTIYF
len: 14; j_gene: TRBJ1-1; abundance: NA; d_gene: NA; v_gene: TRBV7-9; CDR3nt: TGTGCCAGCAGCCTGGACAGAGGTAGGCCTGAAGCTTTCTTT; CDR3aa: CASSLDRGRPEAFF
len: 13; j_gene: TRBJ2-4; abundance: few; d_gene: NA; v_gene: TRBV12-5; CDR3nt: TGTGCTAGTGGCAGGGACTCTGGGGGGGGCCAGTACTTC; CDR3aa: CASGRDSGGGQYF
len: 14; j_gene: TRBJ1-4; abundance: NA; d_gene: NA; v_gene: TRBV6-5; CDR3nt: TGTGCCAGCAGCCATATGGGGGGTAATGAAAAACTGTTTTTT; CDR3aa: CASSHMGGNEKLFF
len: 15; j_gene: TRBJ1-1; abundance: NA; d_gene: NA; v_gene: TRBV7-8; CDR3nt: TGTGCCAGCAGCTTAGAGCGTGACGGGAACACTGAAGCTTTCTTT; CDR3aa: CASSLERDGNTEAFF
len: 14; j_gene: TRBJ1-6; abundance: few; d_gene: TRBD1; v_gene: TRBV6-5; CDR3nt: TGTGCCAGTCAGGGGGACGCGTATAATTCACCCCTCCACTTT; CDR3aa: CASQGDAYNSPLHF
len: 16; j_gene: TRBJ2-2; abundance: NA; d_gene: TRBD1; v_gene: TRBV5-1; CDR3nt: TGCGCCAGCAGCTTGGTGACAGGGGCGGGCACCGGGGAGCTGTTTTTT; CDR3aa: CASSLVTGAGTGELFF
len: 15; j_gene: TRBJ1-6; abundance: NA; d_gene: NA; v_gene: TRBV7-6; CDR3nt: TGTGCCAGCAGCTTAGCGGGGTCGGGGAATTCACCCCTCCACTTT; CDR3aa: CASSLAGSGNSPLHF
len: 13; j_gene: TRBJ1-2; abundance: NA; d_gene: NA; v_gene: TRBV3-1/TRBV3-2; CDR3nt: TGTGCCAGCAGCCAAGACCCGTACTATGGCTACACCTTC; CDR3aa: CASSQDPYYGYTF
len: 17; j_gene: TRBJ1-5; abundance: NA; d_gene: TRBD1; v_gene: TRBV6-1; CDR3nt: TGTGCCAGCAGTGGGCTAATACGGACAGGATTGGACCAGCCCCAGCATTTT; CDR3aa: CASSGLIRTGLDQPQHF
len: 14; j_gene: TRBJ2-1; abundance: NA; d_gene: TRBD1; v_gene: TRBV5-1; CDR3nt: TGCGCCAGCTCCCGGACAGGGGGGAGCGATGAGCAGTTCTTC; CDR3aa: CASSRTGGSDEQFF
len: 15; j_gene: TRBJ1-4; abundance: few; d_gene: TRBD1; v_gene: TRBV7-6; CDR3nt: TGTGCCAGCAGCTTCACAGGGGGCGCCGGCGAAAAACTGTTTTTT; CDR3aa: CASSFTGGAGEKLFF
len: 12; j_gene: TRBJ2-7; abundance: NA; d_gene: NA; v_gene: TRBV10-2; CDR3nt: TGCGCCAGCGGAGGAGGCGGCTACGAGCAGTACTTC; CDR3aa: CASGGGGYEQYF
len: 13; j_gene: TRBJ2-7; abundance: NA; d_gene: NA; v_gene: TRBV18; CDR3nt: TGTGCCAGCTCACTTTCGACAGAATACGAGCAGTACTTC; CDR3aa: CASSLSTEYEQYF
len: 14; j_gene: TRBJ2-7; abundance: NA; d_gene: TRBD2; v_gene: TRBV6-1; CDR3nt: TGTGCCAGCAGTCACAGGCTTCGGGAGGCGATACAGTACTTC; CDR3aa: CASSHRLREAIQYF
len: 12; j_gene: TRBJ1-1; abundance: NA; d_gene: NA; v_gene: TRBV11-2; CDR3nt: TGTGCCAGCAGCTTAGACGACAGGGAAGCTTTCTTT; CDR3aa: CASSLDDREAFF
len: 14; j_gene: TRBJ1-1; abundance: NA; d_gene: NA; v_gene: TRBV7-8; CDR3nt: TGTGCCAGCAGCTCCGGGGGAATGAACACTGAAGCTTTCTTT; CDR3aa: CASSSGGMNTEAFF
len: 13; j_gene: TRBJ1-3; abundance: NA; d_gene: NA; v_gene: TRBV12-3/TRBV12-4; CDR3nt: TGTGCCAGCAGTCAAGGACCAGGGAACACCATATATTTT; CDR3aa: CASSQGPGNTIYF
len: 15; j_gene: TRBJ2-3; abundance: medium-sized; d_gene: TRBD2; v_gene: TRBV7-3; CDR3nt: TGTGCCAGCAGCCGGGCGGGAGGGAGCACAGATACGCAGTATTTT; CDR3aa: CASSRAGGSTDTQYF
len: 13; j_gene: TRBJ1-1; abundance: NA; d_gene: NA; v_gene: TRBV6-6; CDR3nt: TGTGCCAGCATTGAATCGGGGAACACTGAAGCTTTCTTT; CDR3aa: CASIESGNTEAFF
len: 17; j_gene: TRBJ2-2; abundance: NA; d_gene: TRBD2; v_gene: TRBV30; CDR3nt: TGTGCCTGGCTACTACTAGCGGAGTATGCGAACACCGGGGAGCTGTTTTTT; CDR3aa: CAWLLLAEYANTGELFF
len: 14; j_gene: TRBJ1-2; abundance: NA; d_gene: TRBD1; v_gene: TRBV7-9; CDR3nt: TGTGCCAGCAGCAAGACAGGGGGGGTGGACGGCTACACCTTC; CDR3aa: CASSKTGGVDGYTF
len: 14; j_gene: TRBJ2-2; abundance: NA; d_gene: NA; v_gene: TRBV6-5; CDR3nt: TGTGCCAGCGCCCGGGACAAAGGGTCCGGGGAGCTGTTTTTT; CDR3aa: CASARDKGSGELFF
len: 18; j_gene: TRBJ1-2; abundance: NA; d_gene: TRBD1; v_gene: TRBV6-6; CDR3nt: TGTGCCAGCAGTCGATCCACCGGGACAGGGGGCGCAGAAGGAGGCTACACCTTC; CDR3aa: CASSRSTGTGGAEGGYTF
len: 17; j_gene: TRBJ2-2; abundance: NA; d_gene: TRBD2; v_gene: TRBV7-9; CDR3nt: TGTGCCAGCAGCTTAGAAATACTAGCGGACAACACCGGGGAGCTGTTTTTT; CDR3aa: CASSLEILADNTGELFF
len: 14; j_gene: TRBJ1-3; abundance: once; d_gene: NA; v_gene: TRBV13; CDR3nt: TGTGCCAGCAGCCTCGGCGGATCGGGAAACACCATATATTTT; CDR3aa: CASSLGGSGNTIYF
len: 16; j_gene: TRBJ1-5; abundance: NA; d_gene: TRBD1; v_gene: TRBV5-6; CDR3nt: TGTGCCAGCAGCTCGCTTCGACAGGGGAGCAATCAGCCCCAGCATTTT; CDR3aa: CASSSLRQGSNQPQHF
len: 15; j_gene: TRBJ1-2; abundance: few; d_gene: NA; v_gene: TRBV6-1; CDR3nt: TGTGCCAGCAGTGAAGCGGTAGGGGCCGGCTATGGCTACACCTTC; CDR3aa: CASSEAVGAGYGYTF